This T cell receptor beta chain originates from a study of cytomegalovirus exposure and HLA in healthy donors. Data came from immunoSEQ multiplex PCR; TCRdb stores just in-frame clones and leaves some out. Of roughly 80,000 clones listed, 90% to 95% were seen once; the top ten hold roughly 0.74%. Trimming shortened V by 6 bases and J by 2 bases, and 10 bases separated the two germline ends. This CDR3 is built from 14 residues. Germline V gene lookup returns CDR1 LNHDA and CDR2 SQIVND (reference sequence). The rearrangement uses TRBV19 and TRBJ2-2, with D uncertain. This receptor was taken from a man between 18 and 35 years old in good health and CMV-seronegative. The specimen sequenced was PBMCs. This CDR3 reads CASRLRSNTGELFF. The CDR3 DNA is TGTGCCAGTAGGCTGAGAAGTAACACCGGGGAGCTGTTTTTT.